Below are 16 T cell receptor beta chains sequenced from a single sample in a study of regulatory T cells in long-lasting Graves disease (dated by TCRdb to the early 2020s). The library was produced with multiplex PCR. The sequencer listed for this sample is Illumina HiSeq 4000. CDR3 regions were amplified by Arm-PCR with iRepertoire HTBI primers to construct TCR beta libraries. Starting from the raw public reads, TCRdb applied fastp trimming at Q25, assembled clones with MiXCR and retained in-frame beta chains. One record per CDR3 amino acid sequence lists the most common genes and DNA. This sample has approximately 290,000 distinct CDR3 sequences in its table, and 20% to 25% of those were observed once. The ten largest make up roughly 56% of the sample. What the time point label conveys for this sample: persistent/refractory GD, antithyroid drugs over 5 years with positive TRAb. RNA was extracted from PBMCs in TRIzol for both TCR sequencing and RNA sequencing.

The specimen was peripheral blood mononuclear cells (PBMCs), collected when the disease was refractory, from a patient treated with antithyroid drugs. The receptors here all came from a female donor with Graves disease.

J is TRBJ2-5 and V is TRBV6-2 or TRBV6-3, with D perhaps TRBD2 (5 bases). The DNA end is a closer match to TRBJ2-1, so the J assignment may be wrong. The CDR3 spans 15 residues. Germline V gene data show CDR1 as MNHEY and CDR2 as SVGEGT. The CDR3 nucleotides are TGTGCCAGCAGCAACCTTACGGGAACGTTTAGTGAGCAGTTCTTC. It yields the protein CASSNLTGTFSEQFF.

This clonotype was picked up many times. The J gene is TRBJ2-5, the V gene TRBV28; D gene ambiguous. Trimming stripped 6 bases from V and 4 bases from J, with 18 bases between. Germline CDR1 and CDR2: MDHEN and SYDVKM. The CDR3 is made up of 15 amino acids. CDR3 DNA sequence: TGTGCCAGCAGCCCGCAAAGGAACTCAAGAGAGACCCAGTACTTC. It encodes CASSPQRNSRETQYF.

The chain links TRBV3-1 to TRBJ2-2; no clear D gene. This CDR3 has 12 amino acids. Looked up from germline, CDR1 is LGHDT and CDR2 is YNNKEL (reference sequence). Trimming cost V 3 bases and J 7 bases, with 6 bases left between them. CDR3 sequence reads: CASSHRFGELFF. The DNA for the CDR3 is TGTGCCAGCAGCCATCGTTTCGGGGAGCTGTTTTTT.

This clonotype was counted only a few times. V gene TRBV6-1 combines with J gene TRBJ1-5; D call uncertain. CDR1 and CDR2 from the germline V gene are MNHNS and SASEGT. The CDR3 covers 12 residues. The V gene lost 7 bases and the J gene lost 4 bases, with 8 bases spanning the gap. The CDR3 DNA reads TGTGCCAGCACTCGTCTTAATCAGCCCCAGCATTTT. It codes for CASTRLNQPQHF.

This clonotype was counted ten times or more. V gene TRBV27 combines with J gene TRBJ1-1, with TRBD1 as a possible D gene (5 bases). Per germline, CDR1 MNHEY and CDR2 SMNVEV (reference sequence). The CDR3 spans 13 residues. With 0 bases removed from V and 5 bases from J, the gap between germline ends came to 7 bases. CDR3 protein: CASSLSGLTEAFF. The DNA of the CDR3 is TGTGCCAGCAGTTTATCGGGGCTAACTGAAGCTTTCTTT.

The chain employs TRBV6-1 and TRBJ2-6; D unresolved. Germline-derived CDR1 and CDR2 are MNHNS and SASEGT. CDR3 length: 14 amino acids. Deletions cut 6 bases from V and 2 bases from J, with 8 bases between. The CDR3 reads CASSSNAGANVLTF. For the CDR3, the DNA is TGTGCCAGCAGCTCTAACGCTGGGGCCAACGTCCTGACTTTC.

This clonotype was detected many times. J is TRBJ2-7 and V is TRBV7-8; tentative D call: TRBD2 (5 bases). The CDR3 has 15 residues. Per germline, CDR1 SGHVS and CDR2 FQNEAQ. With 1 base removed from V and 6 bases from J, the gap between germline ends came to 16 bases. CDR3 region: CASSLDRGAILEQYF. CDR3 sequence (DNA): TGTGCCAGCAGCTTAGACCGGGGAGCCATACTCGAGCAGTACTTC.

There are many counts of this clonotype. The chain employs TRBV20-1 and TRBJ2-2, with D possibly being TRBD1 or TRBD2 (5 bases each). Trimming cost V 3 bases and J 4 bases, with 12 bases left between them. Germline values: CDR1 DFQATT, CDR2 SNEGSKA (reference sequence). This CDR3 contains 14 residues. The CDR3 region is CSASPDSGTGELFF. The CDR3 DNA follows: TGCAGTGCTAGTCCTGACAGCGGCACCGGGGAGCTGTTTTTT.

This clonotype showed up just a few times. The chain combines TRBV6-5 with TRBJ2-7, with D uncertain. V gave up 3 bases and J gave up 1 base, with 10 bases separating them. Germline V gene sequence: CDR1 MNHEY, CDR2 SVGAGI. The CDR3 consists of 14 residues. DNA of the CDR3: TGTGCCAGCAGTTATGAGTCCTTGTCCTACGAGCAGTACTTC. Translation gives CASSYESLSYEQYF.

This clonotype occurred once. This chain connects TRBV7-9 to TRBJ2-7; 8 nucleotides match TRBD2. The CDR3 has 14 amino acids. Germline CDR1 and CDR2: SEHNR and FQNEAQ (reference sequence). Trimming removed 7 bases from V and 2 bases from J; junction bases left unmatched: 7. CDR3 sequence reads: CASKTSGPAYEQYF. The CDR3 nucleotides are TGTGCCAGCAAAACTAGCGGCCCTGCCTACGAGCAGTACTTC.

This chain connects TRBV7-2 to TRBJ1-3; 7 bases fit TRBD1. CDR3 length: 15 amino acids. CDR1 and CDR2 from the germline V gene are SGHTA and FQGNSA. The junction had 15 bases not matched to a gene; V was cut back by 5 bases and J by 11 bases. The CDR3 DNA sequence: TGTGCCAGCAGCATTAGCCAGGGGGAAGGGTTCTCCATATATTTT. This codes for CASSISQGEGFSIYF. The entire variable domain, with the rest obtained from reference TRBV7-2 and TRBJ1-3, is as follows: GAGVSQSPSNKVTEKGKDVELRCDPISGHTALYWYRQSLGQGLEFLIYFQGNSAPDKSGLPSDRFSAERTGGSVSTLTIQRTQQEDSAVYLCASSISQGEGFSIYFGEGSWLTVV.

Note on this clonotype: A much more abundant neighbour one base away suggests this may be a read error. V gene TRBV6-1 combines with J gene TRBJ1-4; the D is unclear. The CDR3 loop spans 17 amino acids. CDR1 is MNHNS, CDR2 SASEGT, per germline. The CDR3 region has the DNA TGTGCCGGCAGTGAAGCGGAGGAAGATACCTACAATGAAAAACTGTTTTTT. This gives the protein CAGSEAEEDTYNEKLFF.

The chain joins TRBV6-2 or TRBV6-3 to TRBJ1-5, with no clear D. The V gene lost 7 bases and the J gene lost 6 bases, with 16 bases spanning the gap. The germline V gene encodes CDR1 MNHEY and CDR2 SVGEGT. The CDR3 is 14 residues long. CDR3 sequence reads: CASTPEREAQPQHF. CDR3 in DNA: TGTGCCAGCACCCCGGAGAGGGAAGCTCAGCCCCAGCATTTT.

This clonotype was seen ten or more times. This chain uses TRBV12-3 or TRBV12-4 with TRBJ1-1; D is unresolved. The V end was cut by 7 bases, the J end by 0 bases, with 18 bases between. This CDR3 has 16 residues. The CDR3 sequence is CASTIEQLSMNTEAFF. DNA of the CDR3: TGTGCCAGCACCATCGAACAGCTGTCTATGAACACTGAAGCTTTCTTT.

Many counts were recorded for this clonotype. The chain links TRBV6-1 to TRBJ2-5, with 7 bases that match TRBD1. The CDR3 spans 13 residues. Germline V gene data show CDR1 as MNHNS and CDR2 as SASEGT. With 8 bases clipped from V and 2 bases from J, the junction kept 5 bases outside the gene matches. The CDR3 reads CASRDSGQETQYF. Written as DNA, the CDR3 is TGTGCCAGCCGGGACAGTGGACAAGAGACCCAGTACTTC.

At least ten counts were recorded for this clonotype. The chain combines TRBV7-2 with TRBJ1-2, with no clear D. V lost 0 bases, J lost 8 bases, and 13 bases lay in between. The CDR3 totals 14 residues. The germline V gene encodes CDR1 SGHTA and CDR2 FQGNSA. CDR3 protein: CASSLAGGPSGYTF. The CDR3 DNA sequence: TGTGCCAGCAGCTTAGCCGGAGGGCCGAGCGGCTACACCTTC.